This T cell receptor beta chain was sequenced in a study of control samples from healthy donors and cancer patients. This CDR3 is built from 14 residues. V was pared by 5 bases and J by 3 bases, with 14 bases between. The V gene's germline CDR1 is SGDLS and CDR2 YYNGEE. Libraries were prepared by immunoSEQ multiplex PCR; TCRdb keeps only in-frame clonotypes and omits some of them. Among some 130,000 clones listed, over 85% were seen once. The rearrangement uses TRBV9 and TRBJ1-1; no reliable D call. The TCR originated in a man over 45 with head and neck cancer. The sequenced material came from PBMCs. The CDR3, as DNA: TGTGCCAGCAGGAGGGTCGGTCGGGACACTGAAGCTTTCTTT. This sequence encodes CASRRVGRDTEAFF.